These 13 T cell receptor beta chains came from one sample sequenced in a study of identical twins. MiXCR, run by TCRdb on the 5' RACE reads, gives a single entry per CDR3 protein. The repertoire holds approximately 490,000 distinct CDR3 sequences, with about a fifth as singletons. This sample was also put to use in a study of yellow fever vaccine responses in identical twins.

Sequenced sample: CD4+ T cells sorted from blood. The receptors were gathered from a young woman in good health.

There are a few counts of this clonotype. The rearrangement links TRBV12-3 or TRBV12-4 to TRBJ2-4; D possibly uses TRBD1 or TRBD2 (5 bases each). The germline V and J ends were trimmed by 4 bases and 8 bases, with 15 bases remaining between them. The CDR3 contains 14 residues. In nucleotides, the CDR3 is TGTGCCAGCAGTTCGGGACCCGGGGTGGACATTCAGTACTTC. Protein: CASSSGPGVDIQYF.

The rearrangement links TRBV7-9 to TRBJ1-1, with D possibly being TRBD1 (5 bases). The germline V gene has CDR1 SEHNR and CDR2 FQNEAQ (reference sequence). V was trimmed by 3 bases and J by 3 bases, leaving 8 bases between them. The CDR3 loop spans 13 amino acids. For the CDR3, the DNA is TGTGCCAGCAGCTTCTGGGGCGACACTGAAGCTTTCTTT. Protein product: CASSFWGDTEAFF.

This clonotype turned up a few times. This sequence joins TRBV7-8 and TRBJ1-1, with 11 bases matching TRBD1. V shed 5 bases and J 2 bases; nucleotides not matched to a gene: 13. This CDR3 comprises 18 residues. Germline CDR1 reads SGHVS; CDR2 reads FQNEAQ. CDR3 bases: TGTGCCAGCAGCCTGTCCCGGGACAGGGGGTGGGCTAACACTGAAGCTTTCTTT. Protein product: CASSLSRDRGWANTEAFF.

Only a few counts were recorded for this clonotype. J is TRBJ2-1 and V is TRBV20-1; a possible D gene is TRBD1 (5 bases). V gave up 3 bases and J gave up 8 bases, with 11 bases separating them. Per germline, CDR1 DFQATT and CDR2 SNEGSKA (reference sequence). This CDR3 is 12 amino acids long. The CDR3 nucleotides are TGCAGTGCTAGTAAGCAGGGCGATGAGCAGTTCTTC. Protein product: CSASKQGDEQFF.

Only a few counts were recorded for this clonotype. The chain carries TRBV5-1 and TRBJ2-2; 12 positions match TRBD2. The CDR3 runs 17 residues. Germline V gene sequence: CDR1 SGHRS, CDR2 YFSETQ. V lost 4 bases and J lost 1; bases outside the gene matches: 5. CDR3 bases: TGCGCCAGCAGCGAAGGACTAGCGGGGTTGAACACCGGGGAGCTGTTTTTT. Residues: CASSEGLAGLNTGELFF.

The genes are TRBV10-1 and TRBJ2-1, with D maybe TRBD2 (5 bases). V was shortened by 0 bases and J by 8 bases, with 14 bases between the two germline ends. The CDR3 is 15 amino acids. Germline CDR1 reads WNHNN; CDR2 reads SYGVQD (reference sequence). For the CDR3, the DNA is TGCGCCAGCAGTGAGTCGATGAGGGCTCGCGATGAGCAGTTCTTC. Amino acids: CASSESMRARDEQFF.

J is TRBJ2-7 and V is TRBV27, with TRBD1 as a possible D gene (6 bases). This CDR3 region has 15 residues. The germline gives CDR1 MNHEY, CDR2 SMNVEV (reference sequence). The ends were cut back, 5 bases at V and 2 bases at J, with 16 bases in the middle. The chain's CDR3 is CASSLGTRKTYEQYF. The DNA of the CDR3 is TGTGCCAGCAGTCTCGGGACACGGAAGACCTACGAGCAGTACTTC.

This chain joins TRBV25-1 and TRBJ1-5; no firm D call. The length of the CDR3 is 13 residues. The germline gives CDR1 MGHDK, CDR2 SYGVNS. V dropped 6 bases and J dropped 5 bases, with 11 bases sitting between them. As DNA, the CDR3 is TGTGCCAGCAGCCCCTGGTCGGATCAGCCCCAGCATTTT. Translating gives CASSPWSDQPQHF.

This clonotype showed up just a few times. DNA of the CDR3: TGTGCCAGCGCCGGGAGCCTCTACGAGCAGTACTTC. This sequence encodes CASAGSLYEQYF. J is TRBJ2-7 and V is TRBV28; possible D gene TRBD2, 6 bases. The CDR3 totals 12 residues. Looked up from germline, CDR1 is MDHEN and CDR2 is SYDVKM. The V and J ends lost 8 bases and 3 bases respectively, with 11 bases between them. Full variable domain (remainder filled in from reference TRBV28 and TRBJ2-7): DVKVTQSSRYLVKRTGEKVFLECVQDMDHENMFWYRQDPGLGLRLIYFSYDVKMKEKGDIPEGYSVSREKKERFSLILESASTNQTSMYLCASAGSLYEQYFGPGTRLTVT.

This clonotype was seen a handful of times. The V call is TRBV7-2, the J call TRBJ2-1; no definite D call. The CDR3 sequence is 13 residues long. V dropped 5 bases and J dropped 9 bases, with 14 bases sitting between them. Per the germline V gene, CDR1 is SGHTA and CDR2 is FQGNSA. This CDR3 reads CASSLLRSSEQFF. The DNA of the CDR3 is TGTGCCAGCAGCCTGCTGCGTAGTAGTGAGCAGTTCTTC.

CDR3 sequence: CASSYPRTSGSVRKPKITPVQQYF. DNA of the CDR3: TGTGCCAGCAGTTACCCCCGGACTAGCGGGAGTGTTAGGAAACCGAAAATCACCCCCGTACAGCAGTACTTC. The gene calls are TRBV6-2 or TRBV6-3 and TRBJ2-7; 13 nucleotides match TRBD2. The length of the CDR3 is 24 residues. V lost 2 bases and J lost 8; bases outside the gene matches: 33. The germline V gene has CDR1 MNHEY and CDR2 SVGEGT.

This clonotype was seen a few times. V gene TRBV13 combines with J gene TRBJ2-7; TRBD1 agrees at 9 bases. This CDR3 spans 15 amino acids. The ends lost 5 bases at V and 3 bases at J; junction bases unmatched: 8. Germline CDR1 and CDR2: PRHDT and FYEKMQ (reference sequence). CDR3 DNA sequence: TGTGCCAGCAGCCGCCCTACAGGGGGCCACTACGAGCAGTACTTC. Protein sequence: CASSRPTGGHYEQYF.

This sequence joins TRBV5-6 and TRBJ2-7, with D perhaps TRBD2 (5 bases). CDR3 size: 13 residues. Germline lookup yields CDR1 SGHDT and CDR2 YYEEEE. The germline V and J ends were trimmed by 4 bases and 3 bases, with 11 bases remaining between them. CDR3 sequence (DNA): TGTGCCAGCAGCCGCAGCGGCGTCTACGAGCAGTACTTC. It translates to CASSRSGVYEQYF.